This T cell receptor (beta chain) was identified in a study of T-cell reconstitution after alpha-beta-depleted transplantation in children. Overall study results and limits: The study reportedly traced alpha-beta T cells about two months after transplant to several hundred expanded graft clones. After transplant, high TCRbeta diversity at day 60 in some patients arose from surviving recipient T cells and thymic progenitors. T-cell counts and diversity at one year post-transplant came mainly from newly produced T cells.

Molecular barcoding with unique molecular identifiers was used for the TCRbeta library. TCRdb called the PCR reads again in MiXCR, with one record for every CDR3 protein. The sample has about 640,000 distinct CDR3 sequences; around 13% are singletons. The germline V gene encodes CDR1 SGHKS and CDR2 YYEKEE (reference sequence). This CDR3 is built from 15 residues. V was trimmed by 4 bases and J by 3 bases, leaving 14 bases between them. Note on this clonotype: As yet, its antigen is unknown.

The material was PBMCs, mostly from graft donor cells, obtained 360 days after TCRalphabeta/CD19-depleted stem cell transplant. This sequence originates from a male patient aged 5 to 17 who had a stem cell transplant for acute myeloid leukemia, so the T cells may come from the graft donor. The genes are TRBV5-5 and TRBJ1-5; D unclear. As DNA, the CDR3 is TGTGCCAGCAGCGCGGCCCGGGTGCTCAATCAGCCCCAGCATTTT. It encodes CASSAARVLNQPQHF.